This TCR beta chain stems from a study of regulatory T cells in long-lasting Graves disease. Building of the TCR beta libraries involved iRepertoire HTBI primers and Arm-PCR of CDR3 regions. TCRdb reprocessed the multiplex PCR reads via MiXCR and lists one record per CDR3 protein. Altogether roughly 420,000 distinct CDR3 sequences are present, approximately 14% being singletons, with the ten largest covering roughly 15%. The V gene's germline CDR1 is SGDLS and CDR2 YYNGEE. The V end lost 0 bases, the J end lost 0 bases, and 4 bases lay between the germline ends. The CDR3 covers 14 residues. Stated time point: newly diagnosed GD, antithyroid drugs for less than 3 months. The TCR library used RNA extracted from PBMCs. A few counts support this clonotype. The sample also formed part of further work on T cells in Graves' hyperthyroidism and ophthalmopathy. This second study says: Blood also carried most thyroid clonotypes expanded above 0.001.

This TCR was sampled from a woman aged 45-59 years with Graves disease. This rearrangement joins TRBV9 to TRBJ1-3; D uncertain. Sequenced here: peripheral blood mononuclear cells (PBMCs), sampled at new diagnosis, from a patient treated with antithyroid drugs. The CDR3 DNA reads TGTGCCAGCAGCGTAGGGAGCTCTGGAAACACCATATATTTT. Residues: CASSVGSSGNTIYF.